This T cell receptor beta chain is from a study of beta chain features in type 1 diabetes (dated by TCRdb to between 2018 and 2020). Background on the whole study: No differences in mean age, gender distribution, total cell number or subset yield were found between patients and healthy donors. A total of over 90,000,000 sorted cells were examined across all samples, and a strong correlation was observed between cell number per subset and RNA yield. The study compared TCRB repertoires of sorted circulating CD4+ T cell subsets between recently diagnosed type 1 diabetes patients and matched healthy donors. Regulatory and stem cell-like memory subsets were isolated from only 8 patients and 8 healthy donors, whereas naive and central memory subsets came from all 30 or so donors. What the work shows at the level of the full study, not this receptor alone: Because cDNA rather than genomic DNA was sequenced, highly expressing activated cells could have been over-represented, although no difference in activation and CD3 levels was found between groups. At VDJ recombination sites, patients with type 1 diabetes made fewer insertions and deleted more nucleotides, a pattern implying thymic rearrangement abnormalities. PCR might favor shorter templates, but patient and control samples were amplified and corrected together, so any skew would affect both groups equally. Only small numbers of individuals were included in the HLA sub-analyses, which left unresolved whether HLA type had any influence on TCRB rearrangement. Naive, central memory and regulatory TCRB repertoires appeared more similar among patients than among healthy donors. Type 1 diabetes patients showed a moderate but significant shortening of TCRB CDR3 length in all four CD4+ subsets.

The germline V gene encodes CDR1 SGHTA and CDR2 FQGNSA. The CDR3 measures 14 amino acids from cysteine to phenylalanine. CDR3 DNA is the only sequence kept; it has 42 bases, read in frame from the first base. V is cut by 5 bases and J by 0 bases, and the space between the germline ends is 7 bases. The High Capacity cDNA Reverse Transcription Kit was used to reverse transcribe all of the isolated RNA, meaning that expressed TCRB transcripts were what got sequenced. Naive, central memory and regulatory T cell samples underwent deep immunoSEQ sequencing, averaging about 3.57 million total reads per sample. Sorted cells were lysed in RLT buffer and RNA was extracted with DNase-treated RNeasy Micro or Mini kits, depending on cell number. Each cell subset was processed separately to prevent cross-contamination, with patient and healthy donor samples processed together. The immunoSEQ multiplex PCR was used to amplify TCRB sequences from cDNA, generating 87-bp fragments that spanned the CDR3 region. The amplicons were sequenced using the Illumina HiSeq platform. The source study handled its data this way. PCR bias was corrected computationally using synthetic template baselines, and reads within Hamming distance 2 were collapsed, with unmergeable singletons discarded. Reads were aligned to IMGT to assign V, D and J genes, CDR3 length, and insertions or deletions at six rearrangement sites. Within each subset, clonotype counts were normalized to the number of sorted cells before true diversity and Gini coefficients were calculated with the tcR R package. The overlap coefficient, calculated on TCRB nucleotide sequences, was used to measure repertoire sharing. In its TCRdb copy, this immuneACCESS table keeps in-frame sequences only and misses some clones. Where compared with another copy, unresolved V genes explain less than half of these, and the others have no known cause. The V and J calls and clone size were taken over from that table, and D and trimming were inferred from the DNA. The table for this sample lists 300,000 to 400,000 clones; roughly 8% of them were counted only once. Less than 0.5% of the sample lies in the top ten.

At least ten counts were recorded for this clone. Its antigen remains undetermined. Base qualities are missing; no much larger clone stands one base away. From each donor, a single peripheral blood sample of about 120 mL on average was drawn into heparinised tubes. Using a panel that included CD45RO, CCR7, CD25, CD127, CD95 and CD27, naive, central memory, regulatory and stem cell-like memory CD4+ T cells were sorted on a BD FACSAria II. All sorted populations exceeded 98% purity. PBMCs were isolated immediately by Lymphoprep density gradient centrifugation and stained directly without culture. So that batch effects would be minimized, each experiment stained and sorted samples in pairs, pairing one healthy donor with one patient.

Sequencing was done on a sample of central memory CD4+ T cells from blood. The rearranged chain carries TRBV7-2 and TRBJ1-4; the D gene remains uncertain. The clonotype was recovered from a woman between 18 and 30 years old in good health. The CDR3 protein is CASSPPPTNEKLFF. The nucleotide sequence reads TGTGCCAGCAGCCCCCCCCCAACTAATGAAAAACTGTTTTTT. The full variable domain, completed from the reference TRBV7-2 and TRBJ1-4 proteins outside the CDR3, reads GAGVSQSPSNKVTEKGKDVELRCDPISGHTALYWYRQSLGQGLEFLIYFQGNSAPDKSGLPSDRFSAERTGGSVSTLTIQRTQQEDSAVYLCASSPPPTNEKLFFGSGTQLSVL.